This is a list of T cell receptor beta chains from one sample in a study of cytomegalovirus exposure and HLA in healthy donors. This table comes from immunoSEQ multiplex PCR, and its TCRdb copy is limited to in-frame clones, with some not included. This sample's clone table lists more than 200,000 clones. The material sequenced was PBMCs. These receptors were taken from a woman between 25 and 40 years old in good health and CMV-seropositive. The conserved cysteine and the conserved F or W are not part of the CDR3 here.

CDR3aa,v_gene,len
ASSLVLAGQETQY,TRBV5-1,13
AWRGGLYEQY,TRBV30,10
ASSEEGGPQPQH,TRBV2,12
ASSSDQTAYNEQF,TRBV5-1,13
ASSPQPGVNTEAF,TRBV27,13
ASNHRDRGSGAGELF,TRBV19,15
ASLLRGWGTEAF,TRBV28,12
ASGQVKRTGELF,TRBV4-1,12
ASSPVRGEQPQH,TRBV7-2,12
AISETLGSDGYT,TRBV10-3,12
ASSGGTEVMNTEAF,TRBV5-1,14
ASSQSGQGGTGELF,TRBV4-2,14
ASSQEANRAGGQYTQY,TRBV4-1,16
ASSLSSGGGELF,TRBV7-2,12
ASSMGEGSYEQY,TRBV18,12
ASSLSAGYYGYT,TRBV28,12
ASSLAVGSYEQY,TRBV28,12
ASSYYPGLAGSQETQY,TRBV28,16
ASSFTTPYEQY,TRBV7-2,11
ASSLIGTNEKLF,TRBV5-1,12
ASRTSGVTDTQY,TRBV19,12
ASSPGLFSYEQY,TRBV5-1,12
ASNADRANYGYT,TRBV5-1,12
ASSTYGTGSWAF,TRBV19,12
ASSQTSGDYNEQF,TRBV5-1,13
ASSGGWDRGPAF,TRBV27,12
ASSSGQQATNEKLF,TRBV7-9,14
ASSFTGAPGYGYT,TRBV5-1,13
ASSLDLRDRGDMNTEAF,TRBV7-8,17
ASSVGTSGGVYNEQF,TRBV25-1,15
ASSDRGVMTAYT,TRBV7-8,12
ASSPQGILNYGYT,TRBV5-1,13
ASSQRAGTLNTEAF,TRBV23-1,14
ASSLGNREAQY,TRBV5-1,11
ATSRVTGTYNYGYT,TRBV15,14
ASQLGGVGQPQH,TRBV2,12
ASSLEENKTGVPYQETQY,TRBV7-6,18
AWSRGLAYEQY,TRBV30,11
ASSMVLAGGTRNIQY,TRBV19,15
ASSPGTGRSNYGYT,TRBV27,14
ASSRTSGGASGETQY,TRBV5-4,15
ASSQKTSGETDTQY,TRBV5-4,14
ASSMTYSGLSSYNEQF,TRBV27,16
ASSLSGTQTYEKLF,TRBV5-5,14
ASSVAGGPGYNEQF,TRBV19,14
ASRRQGGTEAF,TRBV19,11
ASLQELADTQY,TRBV7-9,11
ASSLVGQGGNTIY,TRBV5-1,13
ASSYLAGGNLYGYT,TRBV9,14
AWSVGGRLTNEKLF,TRBV30,14
ASSLEGLAGGNEQF,TRBV11-3,14
ASSGRGVSNTEAF,TRBV18,13
ASLHSAQGFKGYT,TRBV28,13
AWSEVGRGTDTQY,TRBV30,13
ASSYSSSGISYEQY,TRBV6-6,14